A selection of T cell receptor beta chains follows, all from one sample in a study of blood T cell repertoires in COVID-19. TCRdb keeps only in-frame clones here, not all; method: immunoSEQ multiplex PCR. The data show a few hundred thousand clones, under 90% seen once. Sequenced sample: peripheral blood. The source is a man aged 45-60 years with acute or convalescent COVID-19. Both conserved end residues are part of each CDR3. The D gene is left open where the match is weak. The size of a clone is reported for some rows only, either as once, few or many, or as a class for expanded clones.

v_call	clone_size	d_call	j_call	cdr3_nt	cdr3_aa
TRBV5-1	.	.	TRBJ1-5	TGCGCCAGCAGCTCGTCAGGGGGCAATCAGCCCCAGCATTTT	CASSSSGGNQPQHF
TRBV11-2	.	.	TRBJ1-1	TGTGCCAGCAGCTTACGTACAGGGCCGGCTTTCTTT	CASSLRTGPAFF
TRBV7-2	.	TRBD2	TRBJ2-4	TGTGCCAGCAGCCCACCTTCCATTAGCGAGCGGGGGGGCAGGGACATTCAGTACTTC	CASSPPSISERGGRDIQYF
TRBV2	.	.	TRBJ1-4	TGTGCCAGCAGTGGATGGAGGTTTAAAGAAAAACTGTTTTTT	CASSGWRFKEKLFF
TRBV18	.	TRBD2	TRBJ2-1	TGTGCCAGCTCACCCGGGGCGGGGGGTGAGCAGTTCTTC	CASSPGAGGEQFF
TRBV10-3	many	.	TRBJ2-3	TGTGCCATCAGTGCCGCAGGGCCTACAGATACGCAGTATTTT	CAISAAGPTDTQYF
TRBV10-1	.	.	TRBJ2-5	TGCGCCAGCAGTGAAGGCGGCCAAGAGACCCAGTACTTC	CASSEGGQETQYF
TRBV19	.	.	TRBJ1-2	TGTGCCAGTAGTATCGCCGCTACGAGTAACTATGGCTACACCTTC	CASSIAATSNYGYTF
TRBV30	.	TRBD1	TRBJ1-5	TGTGCCTGGACGGGGGCAGGGGGCAGTCAGCCCCAGCATTTT	CAWTGAGGSQPQHF
TRBV7-9	.	TRBD1	TRBJ2-5	TGTGCCAGCAGCTCTGGGGACAGGGTCTATGGGACCCAGTACTTC	CASSSGDRVYGTQYF
TRBV6-5	.	.	TRBJ1-2	TGTGCCAGCAGTTATTGGAGGGATGGCTACACCTTC	CASSYWRDGYTF
TRBV7-3	.	TRBD1	TRBJ2-1	TGTGCCAGCAGCTCCGGGACAGGGTCGAATGAGCAGTTCTTC	CASSSGTGSNEQFF
TRBV18	.	.	TRBJ2-7	TGTGCCAGCTCACTGGGGGGGGCCCTTACCTACGAGCAGTACTTC	CASSLGGALTYEQYF
TRBV5-1	.	TRBD2	TRBJ2-1	TGCGCCAGCAGCTTGGCTAGCGGGGGGACCTGGGATGAGCAGTTCTTC	CASSLASGGTWDEQFF
TRBV11-1	few	.	TRBJ2-7	TGTGCCAGCAGCTTACAGCGGTCCTACGAGCAGTACTTC	CASSLQRSYEQYF
TRBV5-1	.	TRBD1	TRBJ1-1	TGCGCCAGCAGCCTCTGGACAGGGGGGAACACTGAAGCTTTCTTT	CASSLWTGGNTEAFF
TRBV5-1	.	TRBD2	TRBJ2-2	TGCGCCAGCAGCTGGGGACTAGCGTCTGGGGAGCTGTTTTTT	CASSWGLASGELFF
TRBV27	.	.	TRBJ1-1	TGTGCCAGCAGTTCCCGACGGGCGGGCGTCACTGAAGCTTTCTTT	CASSSRRAGVTEAFF
TRBV12-3/TRBV12-4	few	.	TRBJ1-4	TGTGCCAGCAGTTTCAGGCATAATGAAAAACTGTTTTTT	CASSFRHNEKLFF
TRBV13	.	.	TRBJ1-2	TGTGCCAGCAGCCAGTTGATACCCAGGGATAACTATGGCTACACCTTC	CASSQLIPRDNYGYTF
TRBV6-1	once	.	TRBJ1-2	TGTGCCAGCAGTGAAGCGACGGGGAATAGGGGCTACACCTTC	CASSEATGNRGYTF
TRBV29-1	.	TRBD1	TRBJ1-3	TGCAGCGTTGAAGGCGTTACAGGGGTTTCGGGAAACACCATATATTTT	CSVEGVTGVSGNTIYF
TRBV7-9	once	TRBD1	TRBJ2-7	TGTGCCAGCAGCTTTGAACAGGGGGCTATCTCCTACGAGCAGTACTTC	CASSFEQGAISYEQYF
TRBV2	.	.	TRBJ2-7	TGTGCCAGCAACCTCCCCGCTGGGCAGGGGAGCTACGAGCAGTACTTC	CASNLPAGQGSYEQYF
TRBV19	.	.	TRBJ1-3	TGTGCCAACCATTCCGGTGGAAACACCATATATTTT	CANHSGGNTIYF
TRBV2	once	.	TRBJ2-7	TGTGCCAGCAGTGGGCTCAGGGGCTACGAGCAGTACTTC	CASSGLRGYEQYF
TRBV20-1	.	.	TRBJ2-7	TGCAGTGCCACACTAGTACCCGAGCAGTACTTC	CSATLVPEQYF
TRBV5-1	few	.	TRBJ1-1	TGCGCCAGCAGCTTACAGGGGAACACTGAAGCTTTCTTT	CASSLQGNTEAFF
TRBV2	.	.	TRBJ2-7	TGTGCCAGCAGGGCTGTGGAGTTGAGCTCCTACGAGCAGTACTTC	CASRAVELSSYEQYF
TRBV3-1/TRBV3-2	few	.	TRBJ1-2	TGTGCCAGCAGCCCGAGATGGGGGCGCGGTAACTATGGCTACACCTTC	CASSPRWGRGNYGYTF
TRBV5-4	.	.	TRBJ1-2	TGTGCCAGCAGCTTAGGCCAGGACAAATATGGCTACACCTTC	CASSLGQDKYGYTF
TRBV5-1	.	.	TRBJ1-1	TGCGCCAGCAGCTTGGCCGGGTCAAGAACTGAAGCTTTCTTT	CASSLAGSRTEAFF
TRBV10-3	.	.	TRBJ1-1	TGTGCCACCAGTGAGTCGAGGGGGGGTGTCACTGAAGCTTTCTTT	CATSESRGGVTEAFF
TRBV5-1	once	TRBD1	TRBJ1-1	TGCGCCAGCAGCTTGCAGGGGGCAGGCACTGAAGCTTTCTTT	CASSLQGAGTEAFF
TRBV2	.	.	TRBJ1-1	TGTGCCAGCAGTGAATATGCTGAAGCTTTCTTT	CASSEYAEAFF
TRBV27	.	TRBD2	TRBJ2-2	TGTGCCAGCAGTTCCTTAGCGGGGGGCAGAACCGGGGAGCTGTTTTTT	CASSSLAGGRTGELFF
TRBV6-1	.	.	TRBJ1-5	TGTGCCAGCAGTGAGGGCAGGGGACGCAATCAGCCCCAGCATTTT	CASSEGRGRNQPQHF
TRBV5-6	.	.	TRBJ1-1	TGTGCCAGCAGCTTCGGCCAGGGTCTCACTGAAGCTTTCTTT	CASSFGQGLTEAFF
TRBV23-1	.	.	TRBJ1-6	TGCGCCAGCAGTCGGGGGCGCGAAATCTCACCCCTCCACTTT	CASSRGREISPLHF
TRBV5-4	.	TRBD1	TRBJ1-2	TGTGCCAGCAGCTTCCGGGACAGGGGGCCTGATGGCTACACCTTC	CASSFRDRGPDGYTF
TRBV5-1	.	.	TRBJ1-2	TGCGCCAGCAGCTCGCTCTCGGGCAGTCGGGCCACGGGGGGCTACACCTTC	CASSSLSGSRATGGYTF
TRBV5-1	.	TRBD2	TRBJ2-3	TGCGCCAGCAGAGACCTCGGGACTAGCGGGGTGCAGGTTATCACAGATACGCAGTATTTT	CASRDLGTSGVQVITDTQYF
TRBV6-5	.	.	TRBJ1-1	TGTGCCAGCACTAGGAACACTGAAGCTTTCTTT	CASTRNTEAFF
TRBV10-1	.	.	TRBJ1-1	TGCGCCAGCAGTGAGTTTAGAAGCGGTACTGAAGCTTTCTTT	CASSEFRSGTEAFF